The 6 T cell receptor beta chains listed next were all sequenced from one sample in a study of T cell changes during pregnancy in multiple sclerosis. Assay used: immunoSEQ multiplex PCR; TCRdb lists only in-frame clones, some missing. The table has under 50,000 clones, roughly 92% seen once; the top ten hold 0.55% to 0.85%. Sequences were derived from CD4+ T cells from peripheral blood mononuclear cells, sampled in the first trimester of pregnancy. The receptors originated from a female donor with multiple sclerosis, enrolled in a pregnancy study.

CDR3 loop: CASSSRRRGREQYF. DNA for the CDR3: TGTGCCAGCAGCTCCCGTCGCAGGGGAAGGGAGCAGTACTTC. V usage is TRBV7-9 and J usage is TRBJ2-7, with D possibly being TRBD1 (6 bases). V gave up 4 bases and J gave up 7 bases, with 17 bases separating them. The CDR3 is made up of 14 amino acids. Germline CDR1 SEHNR, CDR2 FQNEAQ (reference sequence). Looking up the rest from reference TRBV7-9 and TRBJ2-7 gives the full variable domain: DTGVSQNPRHKITKRGQNVTFRCDPISEHNRLYWYRQTLGQGPEFLTYFQNEAQLEKSRLLSDRFSAERPKGSFSTLEIQRTEQGDSAMYLCASSSRRRGREQYFGPGTRLTVT.

The rearrangement links TRBV7-6 to TRBJ2-5; D is unresolved. Germline V lookup: CDR1 SGHVS, CDR2 FNYEAQ. This CDR3 region has 12 residues. The V gene lost 6 bases and the J gene lost 1 base, with 6 bases spanning the gap. The CDR3 loop is CASSFLQETQYF. In DNA, the CDR3 is TGTGCCAGCAGTTTCCTCCAAGAGACCCAGTACTTC. The full variable domain, completed using reference TRBV7-6 and TRBJ2-5, is GAGVSQSPRYKVTKRGQDVALRCDPISGHVSLYWYRQALGQGPEFLTYFNYEAQQDKSGLPNDRFSAERPEGSISTLTIQRTEQRDSAMYRCASSFLQETQYFGPGTRLLVL.

The chain couples TRBV4-1 to TRBJ2-4; 8 bases line up with TRBD1. From germline, CDR1 is MGHRA and CDR2 YSYEKL. CDR3 length: 17 amino acids. The junction had 7 bases not matched to a gene; V was cut back by 3 bases and J by 0 bases. The DNA for the CDR3 is TGCGCCAGCAGCCAGCCTAGACAGGGGTTAGCCAAAAACATTCAGTACTTC. It specifies CASSQPRQGLAKNIQYF.

The J gene is TRBJ2-7, the V gene TRBV27; D is unclear. CDR1 and CDR2 from the germline V gene are MNHEY and SMNVEV (reference sequence). V lost 2 bases and J lost 1, with 9 bases in between. The CDR3 sequence is 14 residues long. For the CDR3, the DNA is TGTGCCAGCAGTTTAAGAGGTGGGTCCTACGAGCAGTACTTC. Residues: CASSLRGGSYEQYF.

The CDR3 DNA reads TGTGCCAGTAGTAGCGGGACGCCGGGAAATCAGCCCCAGCATTTT. The encoded protein is CASSSGTPGNQPQHF. This sequence joins TRBV19 and TRBJ1-5; D might be TRBD1 (5 bases). The CDR3 totals 15 residues. Germline assignment: CDR1 LNHDA and CDR2 SQIVND (reference sequence). The germline V and J ends were trimmed by 4 bases and 4 bases, with 14 bases remaining between them.

This chain joins TRBV7-3 and TRBJ1-3; 7 nucleotides align to TRBD1. The CDR3 loop spans 16 amino acids. The V and J ends lost 8 bases and 4 bases, in that order; junction bases with no gene match: 14. Germline CDR1 and CDR2: SGHTA and FQGTGA. The CDR3 sequence is CASFPRKGGQGNTIYF. In DNA, the CDR3 is TGTGCCAGCTTCCCGCGAAAGGGGGGACAGGGAAACACCATATATTTT.